The rows below give T cell receptor beta chains drawn from one sample of a study of T cell changes during pregnancy in multiple sclerosis. Produced via immunoSEQ multiplex PCR; TCRdb's table is partial and in-frame only. This table has some 48,000 clones, approximately 95% appearing once. The sample here was CD8+ T cells from peripheral blood mononuclear cells, taken in the first trimester of pregnancy. These receptors were obtained from a female donor with multiple sclerosis, enrolled in a pregnancy study. Both conserved end residues are part of each CDR3. The D gene is left open where the match is weak. Some rows have no size entry. The others give once, few or many, or a class for an expanded clone.

d_gene,v_gene,j_gene,abundance,CDR3nt,CDR3aa
TRBD1,TRBV5-1,TRBJ2-7,once,TGCGCCAGCAGCTTGGCTACAGGGGTTTCCTACGAGCAGTACTTC,CASSLATGVSYEQYF
.,TRBV27,TRBJ2-7,.,TGTGCCAGCAGTTTAGGTGGAGGCGTCTACGAGCAGTACTTC,CASSLGGGVYEQYF
TRBD2,TRBV28,TRBJ2-7,.,TGTGCCAGCAGTCCCCCCGGGACTAGCGGAATGGTGAGGTACGAGCAGTACTTC,CASSPPGTSGMVRYEQYF
.,TRBV7-9,TRBJ2-7,.,TGTGCCAGCAGCTACTCCTCCTACGAGCAGTACTTC,CASSYSSYEQYF
TRBD1,TRBV4-1,TRBJ2-2,once,TGCGCCAGCAGCCAGGAGGGACAGGGTGACACCGGGGAGCTGTTTTTT,CASSQEGQGDTGELFF
.,TRBV20-1,TRBJ1-1,few,TGCAGTGCTAGAAGAGGGAACGAAGCTTTCTTT,CSARRGNEAFF
TRBD1,TRBV7-9,TRBJ2-7,.,TGTGCCAGCAGCGGACAGGGGAAGGAGCAGTACTTC,CASSGQGKEQYF
.,TRBV5-5,TRBJ1-1,.,TGTGCCAGCAGCTTGACAGATATGAACACTGAAGCTTTCTTT,CASSLTDMNTEAFF
.,TRBV7-9,TRBJ2-3,.,TGTGCCAGCAGCTCCGACAGACCTAATAACACAGATACGCAGTATTTT,CASSSDRPNNTDTQYF
.,TRBV7-9,TRBJ1-2,.,TGTGCCAGCAGCCCCCAGGGTCCTAACTATGGCTACACCTTC,CASSPQGPNYGYTF
TRBD1,TRBV28,TRBJ2-3,.,TGTGCCAGCAGTTTCGGACAGGGATCAGAGGCGGTTTATAGCACAGATACGCAGTATTTT,CASSFGQGSEAVYSTDTQYF
TRBD1,TRBV6-6,TRBJ2-1,.,TGTGCCAGCAGTTACGGGACAGGGATAGTCAATGAGCAGTTCTTC,CASSYGTGIVNEQFF
.,TRBV7-9,TRBJ2-2,.,TGTGCCAGCAGCTTAGTCGTTGAGGTATTTAGGACCGGGGAGCTGTTTTTT,CASSLVVEVFRTGELFF
.,TRBV30,TRBJ1-1,.,TGTGCCTGGACGGGAGGCAGTAACACTGAAGCTTTCTTT,CAWTGGSNTEAFF
.,TRBV2,TRBJ1-1,.,TGTGCCAGCAGTGATCAAGGGGGTGAAGCTTTCTTT,CASSDQGGEAFF
TRBD2,TRBV5-1,TRBJ2-2,.,TGCGCCAGCAGCTCACCGGCGGGAGTGGACACCGGGGAGCTGTTTTTT,CASSSPAGVDTGELFF
TRBD2,TRBV19,TRBJ2-7,.,TGTGCCAGTAGTCCCCAGGGACTAGCGGACTACGAGCAGTACTTC,CASSPQGLADYEQYF
TRBD1,TRBV27,TRBJ1-2,.,TGTGCCAGCAGTCCCAGGGACAGGCTTGGCTACACCTTC,CASSPRDRLGYTF
TRBD2,TRBV5-6,TRBJ2-3,.,TGTGCCAGCAGCCCTGCTTCTAGCGGGAGGGCCCCAGATACGCAGTATTTT,CASSPASSGRAPDTQYF
.,TRBV4-3,TRBJ2-1,.,TGCGCCAGCAGCCAAGATGTAGGCGCGGAAGGGGTAGCCAAGAGCTCCTACAATGAGCAGTTCTTC,CASSQDVGAEGVAKSSYNEQFF
.,TRBV19,TRBJ1-1,.,TGTGCCAGTAGTACCGGACATTCCGGGACTGAAGCTTTCTTT,CASSTGHSGTEAFF
TRBD2,TRBV5-4,TRBJ2-1,once,TGTGCCAGCAGACCTGATAGCGGGATTACCTACAATGAGCAGTTCTTC,CASRPDSGITYNEQFF
TRBD1,TRBV19,TRBJ2-7,.,TGTGCCAGTAGTATGATGGGACAGGCCTACGAGCAGTACTTC,CASSMMGQAYEQYF
.,TRBV5-8,TRBJ1-1,.,TGTGCCAGCAGCTTAGCCCCGGACACTGAAGCTTTCTTT,CASSLAPDTEAFF
.,TRBV7-9,TRBJ1-4,.,TGTGCCAGCAGCACCTTGACAGGAGTTAGCGAAAAACTGTTTTTT,CASSTLTGVSEKLFF
TRBD1,TRBV9,TRBJ2-7,.,TGTGCCAGCAGCGTAGCCCCTACAGGGGGGAGGAACGAGCAGTACTTC,CASSVAPTGGRNEQYF
.,TRBV9,TRBJ2-1,.,TGTGCCAGCGGGCCCGGGGGGCAGTTCTTC,CASGPGGQFF
.,TRBV5-4,TRBJ1-2,.,TGTGCCAGCAGCTTGTTTCCGTCTCGCCGCGGAAACACGGGCTACACCTTC,CASSLFPSRRGNTGYTF
TRBD1,TRBV9,TRBJ2-1,.,TGTGCCAGCAGCGTTTCGACAGGGGGCTACAATGAGCAGTTCTTC,CASSVSTGGYNEQFF
TRBD2,TRBV10-3,TRBJ2-3,.,TGTGCCGTCGGGACTAGCGGGAGTTGGGATACGCAGTATTTT,CAVGTSGSWDTQYF
.,TRBV28,TRBJ1-1,.,TGTGCCAGCAGCCATAACTATTACCCTGAAGCTTTCTTT,CASSHNYYPEAFF
.,TRBV19,TRBJ1-5,.,TGTGCCAGTAGTATACCCTCTCAGCCCCAGCATTTT,CASSIPSQPQHF
.,TRBV4-1,TRBJ2-7,.,TGCGCCAGCAGCCAATCCCCCCCCGGGGACGAGCAGTACTTC,CASSQSPPGDEQYF
.,TRBV27,TRBJ2-7,.,TGTGCCAGCAGTCCCCGGGTAGACTCCTACGAGCAGTACTTC,CASSPRVDSYEQYF
.,TRBV12-5,TRBJ2-7,once,TGTGCTAGTGGTTTGGTGAGCTACGAGCAGTACTTC,CASGLVSYEQYF
.,TRBV19,TRBJ2-1,once,TGTGCCAGTAGCGGGAGCTCCTACAATGAGCAGTTCTTC,CASSGSSYNEQFF
.,TRBV4-1,TRBJ1-1,.,TGCGCCAGCAGCGATGGGGGGGACACTGAAGCTTTCTTT,CASSDGGDTEAFF
.,TRBV19,TRBJ1-1,.,TGTGCCAGTAGTGCCGGACAGACTGAAGCTTTCTTT,CASSAGQTEAFF
.,TRBV30,TRBJ2-1,.,TGTGCCTGGAGTGGGATTAGTGGCGGTGAGCAGTTCTTC,CAWSGISGGEQFF
.,TRBV7-9,TRBJ2-3,.,TGTGCCAGCAGCTCAACAGGGTTTGGGACAGATACGCAGTATTTT,CASSSTGFGTDTQYF
.,TRBV7-6,TRBJ2-2,.,TGTGCCAGCAGCTCCAGGGGCACCGGGGAGCTGTTTTTT,CASSSRGTGELFF